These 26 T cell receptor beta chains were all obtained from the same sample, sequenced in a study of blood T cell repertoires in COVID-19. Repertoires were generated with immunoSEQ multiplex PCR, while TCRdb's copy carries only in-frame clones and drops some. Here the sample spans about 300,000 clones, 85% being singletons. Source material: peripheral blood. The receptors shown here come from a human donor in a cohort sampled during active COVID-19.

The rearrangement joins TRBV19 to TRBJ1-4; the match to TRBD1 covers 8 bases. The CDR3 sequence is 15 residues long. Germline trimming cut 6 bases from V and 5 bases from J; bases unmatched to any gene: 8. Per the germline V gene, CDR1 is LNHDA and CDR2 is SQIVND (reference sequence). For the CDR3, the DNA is TGTGCCAGTAGAGTCCGACAGGGGAGGAATGAAAAACTGTTTTTT. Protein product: CASRVRQGRNEKLFF.

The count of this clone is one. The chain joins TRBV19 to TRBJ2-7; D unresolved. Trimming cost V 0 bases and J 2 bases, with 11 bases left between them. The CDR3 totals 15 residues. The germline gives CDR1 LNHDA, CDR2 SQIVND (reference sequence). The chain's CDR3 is CASSIDFRQAYEQYF. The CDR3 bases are TGTGCCAGTAGTATAGATTTTAGGCAGGCCTACGAGCAGTACTTC.

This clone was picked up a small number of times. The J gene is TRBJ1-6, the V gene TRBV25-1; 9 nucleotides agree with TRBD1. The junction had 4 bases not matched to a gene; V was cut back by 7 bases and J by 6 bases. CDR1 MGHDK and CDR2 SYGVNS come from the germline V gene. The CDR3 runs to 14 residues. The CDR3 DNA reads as TGTGCCAGCAAGGGGACAGGGTCTAATTCACCCCTCCACTTT. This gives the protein CASKGTGSNSPLHF.

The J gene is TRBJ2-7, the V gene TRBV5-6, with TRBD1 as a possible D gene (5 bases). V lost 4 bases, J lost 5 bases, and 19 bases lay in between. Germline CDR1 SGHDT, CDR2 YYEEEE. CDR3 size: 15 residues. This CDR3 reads CASSPPSKGYNEQYF. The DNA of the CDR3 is TGTGCCAGCAGCCCACCGTCCAAGGGGTACAACGAGCAGTACTTC.

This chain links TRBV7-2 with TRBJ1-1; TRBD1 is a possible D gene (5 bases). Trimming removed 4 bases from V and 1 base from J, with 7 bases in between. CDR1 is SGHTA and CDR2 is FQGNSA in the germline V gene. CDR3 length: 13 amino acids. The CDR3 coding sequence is TGTGCCAGCAGCTACGGACAGAACACTGAAGCTTTCTTT. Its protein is CASSYGQNTEAFF.

CDR3 sequence: CASSQEFRMDTGELFF. The CDR3 nucleotides read TGTGCCAGCAGCCAAGAGTTCAGGATGGACACCGGGGAGCTGTTTTTT. J is TRBJ2-2 and V is TRBV4-2; D gene uncertain. Deletions cut 0 bases from V and 3 bases from J, with 11 bases between. The CDR3 has 16 amino acids. CDR1 is LGHNA and CDR2 is YNFKEQ in the germline V gene.

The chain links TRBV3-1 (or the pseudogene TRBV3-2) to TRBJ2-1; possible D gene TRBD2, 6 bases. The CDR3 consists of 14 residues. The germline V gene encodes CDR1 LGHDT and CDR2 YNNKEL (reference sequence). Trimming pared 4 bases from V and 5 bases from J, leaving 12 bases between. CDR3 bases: TGTGCCAGCAGCCCTCGGACTATTCACAATGAGCAGTTCTTC. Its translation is CASSPRTIHNEQFF.

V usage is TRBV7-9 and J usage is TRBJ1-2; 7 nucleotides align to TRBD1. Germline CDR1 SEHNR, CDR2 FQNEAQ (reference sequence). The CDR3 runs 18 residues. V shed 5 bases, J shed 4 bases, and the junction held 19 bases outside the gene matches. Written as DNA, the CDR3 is TGTGCCAGCAGCCCCCTCCAGGGCAGGGACCAGGGGGGCTATGGCTACACCTTC. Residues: CASSPLQGRDQGGYGYTF.

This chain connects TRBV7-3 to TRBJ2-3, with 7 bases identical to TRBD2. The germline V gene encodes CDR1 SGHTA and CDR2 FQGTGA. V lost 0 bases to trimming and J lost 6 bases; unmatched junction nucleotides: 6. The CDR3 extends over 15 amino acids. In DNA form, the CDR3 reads TGTGCCAGCAGCTTAACTGCGGGAGTACGTGATACGCAGTATTTT. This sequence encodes CASSLTAGVRDTQYF.

DNA of the CDR3: TGTGCCAGCAGTCTACGCCGGGACAGGGAGGATACGCAGTATTTT. It yields the protein CASSLRRDREDTQYF. V gene TRBV28 combines with J gene TRBJ2-3; 9 bases agree with TRBD1. Germline CDR1 reads MDHEN; CDR2 reads SYDVKM. The V segment lost 5 bases and the J segment 6 bases; nucleotides outside the gene matches: 9. The CDR3 has 15 amino acids.

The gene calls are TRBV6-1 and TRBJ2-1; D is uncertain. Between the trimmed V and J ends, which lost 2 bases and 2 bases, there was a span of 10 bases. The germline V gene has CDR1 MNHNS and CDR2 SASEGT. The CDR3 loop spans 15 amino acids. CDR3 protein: CASSESHEAYNEQFF. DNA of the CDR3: TGTGCCAGCAGTGAATCCCACGAGGCCTACAATGAGCAGTTCTTC.

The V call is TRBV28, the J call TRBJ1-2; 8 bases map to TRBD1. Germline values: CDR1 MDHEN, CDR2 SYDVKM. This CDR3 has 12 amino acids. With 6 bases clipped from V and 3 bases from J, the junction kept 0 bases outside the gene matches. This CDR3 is CASRTGDYGYTF. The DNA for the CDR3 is TGTGCCAGCAGGACAGGGGACTATGGCTACACCTTC.

CDR3 DNA: TGTGCCAGCAGGGGACCCCTAGCGTCGTTCTTC. Residues: CASRGPLASFF. V gene TRBV2 combines with J gene TRBJ2-1; D is perhaps TRBD2 (6 bases). This CDR3 is 11 amino acids long. Germline CDR1 reads SNHLY; CDR2 reads FYNNEI. V was trimmed by 6 bases and J by 15 bases, leaving 15 bases between them.

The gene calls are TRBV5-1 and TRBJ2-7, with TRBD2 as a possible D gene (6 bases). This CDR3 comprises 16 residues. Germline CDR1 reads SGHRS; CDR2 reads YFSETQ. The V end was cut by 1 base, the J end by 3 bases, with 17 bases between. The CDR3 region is CASSLLAPEHGYEQYF. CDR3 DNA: TGCGCCAGCAGCTTGCTAGCGCCCGAACACGGCTACGAGCAGTACTTC.

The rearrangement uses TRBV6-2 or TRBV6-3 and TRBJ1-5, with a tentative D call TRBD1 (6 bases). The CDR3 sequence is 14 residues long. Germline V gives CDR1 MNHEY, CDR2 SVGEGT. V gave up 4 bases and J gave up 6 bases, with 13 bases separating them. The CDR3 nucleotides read TGTGCCAGCAGTTTCACAGGGAGCCTTCAGCCCCAGCATTTT. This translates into CASSFTGSLQPQHF.

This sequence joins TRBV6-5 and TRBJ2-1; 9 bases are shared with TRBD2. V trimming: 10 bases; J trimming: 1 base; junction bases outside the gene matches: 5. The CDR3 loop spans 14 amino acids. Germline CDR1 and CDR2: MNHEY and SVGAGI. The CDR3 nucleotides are TGTGCCACCGCAAGCGGGAGGTCCTACAATGAGCAGTTCTTC. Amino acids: CATASGRSYNEQFF.

CDR3 coding DNA: TGTGCCACCAGCCTAGGGGGGGACGTCTCCTACGAGCAGTACTTC. This encodes CATSLGGDVSYEQYF. V is TRBV24-1 and J is TRBJ2-7, with a possible D match to TRBD2 (7 bases). The CDR3 length is 15 residues. Deletions cut 7 bases from V and 0 bases from J, with 15 bases between. The germline gives CDR1 KGHDR, CDR2 SFDVKD.

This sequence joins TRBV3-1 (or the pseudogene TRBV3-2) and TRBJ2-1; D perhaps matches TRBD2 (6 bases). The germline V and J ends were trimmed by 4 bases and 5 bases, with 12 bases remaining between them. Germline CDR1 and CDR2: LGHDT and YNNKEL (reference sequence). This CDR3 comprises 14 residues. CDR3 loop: CASSRRLENNEQFF. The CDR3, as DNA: TGTGCCAGCAGCCGAAGACTAGAGAACAATGAGCAGTTCTTC.

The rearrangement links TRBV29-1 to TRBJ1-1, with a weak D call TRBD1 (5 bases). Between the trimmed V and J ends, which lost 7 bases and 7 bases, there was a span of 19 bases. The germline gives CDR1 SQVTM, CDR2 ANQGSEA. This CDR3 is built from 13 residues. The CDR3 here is CSGGGLTLGEAFF. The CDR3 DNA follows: TGCAGCGGTGGGGGACTCACCTTGGGTGAAGCTTTCTTT. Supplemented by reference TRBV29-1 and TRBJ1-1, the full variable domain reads SAVISQKPSRDICQRGTSLTIQCQVDSQVTMMFWYRQQPGQSLTLIATANQGSEATYESGFVIDKFPISRPNLTFSTLTVSNMSPEDSSIYLCSGGGLTLGEAFFGQGTRLTVV.

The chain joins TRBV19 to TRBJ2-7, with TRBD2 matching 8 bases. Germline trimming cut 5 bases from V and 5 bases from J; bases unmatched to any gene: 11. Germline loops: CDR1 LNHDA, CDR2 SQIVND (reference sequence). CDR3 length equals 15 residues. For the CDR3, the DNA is TGTGCCAGTAGTTACGGGAGGGGCGGGCGGAACGAGCAGTACTTC. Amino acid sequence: CASSYGRGGRNEQYF.

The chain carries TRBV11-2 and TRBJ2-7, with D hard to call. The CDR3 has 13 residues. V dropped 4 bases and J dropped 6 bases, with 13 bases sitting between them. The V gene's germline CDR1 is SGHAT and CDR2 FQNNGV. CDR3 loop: CASSSPREREQYF. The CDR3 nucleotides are TGTGCCAGCAGCTCGCCGAGAGAGCGCGAGCAGTACTTC.

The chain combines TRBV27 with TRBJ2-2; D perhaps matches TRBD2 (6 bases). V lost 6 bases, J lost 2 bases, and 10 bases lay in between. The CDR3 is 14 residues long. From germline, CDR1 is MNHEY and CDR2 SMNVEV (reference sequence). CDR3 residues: CASRRDSNTGELFF. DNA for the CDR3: TGTGCCAGCAGACGGGACTCTAACACCGGGGAGCTGTTTTTT.

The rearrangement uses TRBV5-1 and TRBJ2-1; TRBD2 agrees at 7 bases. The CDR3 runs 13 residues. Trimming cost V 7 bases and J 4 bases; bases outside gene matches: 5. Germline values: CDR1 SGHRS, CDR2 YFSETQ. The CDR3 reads CASGLDQYNEQFF. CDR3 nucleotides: TGCGCCAGCGGACTAGACCAATACAATGAGCAGTTCTTC.

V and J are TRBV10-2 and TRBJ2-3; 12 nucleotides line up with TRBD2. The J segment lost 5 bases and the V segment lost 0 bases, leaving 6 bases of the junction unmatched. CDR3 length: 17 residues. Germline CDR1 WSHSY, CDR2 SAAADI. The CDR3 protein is CASSESTSGSGLDTQYF. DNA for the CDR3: TGCGCCAGCAGTGAGTCGACTAGCGGGAGTGGTTTAGATACGCAGTATTTT.

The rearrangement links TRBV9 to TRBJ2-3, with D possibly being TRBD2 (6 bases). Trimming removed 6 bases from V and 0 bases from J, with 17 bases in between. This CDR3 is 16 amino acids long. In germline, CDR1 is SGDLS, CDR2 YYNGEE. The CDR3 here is CASKKIADLSTDTQYF. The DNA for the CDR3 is TGTGCCAGCAAGAAAATAGCGGACCTAAGCACAGATACGCAGTATTTT.

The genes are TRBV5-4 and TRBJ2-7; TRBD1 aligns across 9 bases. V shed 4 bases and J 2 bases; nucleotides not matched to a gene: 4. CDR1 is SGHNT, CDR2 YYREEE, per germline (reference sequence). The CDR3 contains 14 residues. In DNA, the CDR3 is TGTGCCAGCAGCCAGGGACAGGGACCCTACGAGCAGTACTTC. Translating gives CASSQGQGPYEQYF.